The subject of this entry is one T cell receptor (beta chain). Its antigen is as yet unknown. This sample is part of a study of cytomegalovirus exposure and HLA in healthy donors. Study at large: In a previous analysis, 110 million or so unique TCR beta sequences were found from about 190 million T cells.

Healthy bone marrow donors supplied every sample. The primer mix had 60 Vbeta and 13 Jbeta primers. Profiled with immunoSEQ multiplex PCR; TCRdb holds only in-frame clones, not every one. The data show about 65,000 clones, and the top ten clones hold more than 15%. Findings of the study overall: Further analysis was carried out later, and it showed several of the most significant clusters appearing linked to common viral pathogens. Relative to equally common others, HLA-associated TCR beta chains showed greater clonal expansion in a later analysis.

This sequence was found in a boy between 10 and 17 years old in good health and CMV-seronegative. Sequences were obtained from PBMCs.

The CDR3 nucleotides read TGTGCCAGCAGTTTGGGGGGGGCGGTCGGCACAGATACGCAGTATTTT. Its translation: CASSLGGAVGTDTQYF. This chain links TRBV28 with TRBJ2-3, with D perhaps TRBD2 (7 bases). The CDR3 is made up of 16 amino acids. Trimming cost V 3 bases and J 1 base, with 14 bases left between them. Germline CDR1 MDHEN, CDR2 SYDVKM. The full variable domain, in which reference TRBV28 and TRBJ2-3 provide the parts outside the CDR3, is DVKVTQSSRYLVKRTGEKVFLECVQDMDHENMFWYRQDPGLGLRLIYFSYDVKMKEKGDIPEGYSVSREKKERFSLILESASTNQTSMYLCASSLGGAVGTDTQYFGPGTRLTVL.